Below, one TCR beta chain is given with its context. No antigen is known for it. TCRdb derives one entry per CDR3 protein from the 5' RACE reads, leaving out DNA. The sample data list approximately 460,000 distinct CDR3 sequences. The data originate from a study of T cells expressing NK-cell markers. At the level of the study: Cells sorted as CD3+CD56+NKG2C+, CD3+CD56+NKG2C- and CD3+CD56-NKG2C+ T cells supplied the TCR beta repertoires. HCMV serostatus: seven of eight sequenced donors positive, one negative. General study points: As a fraction of CD8+ T cells, dominant NKG2C+ clonotypes reached about 1.0-7.5% in 5 to 7 donors. The study left the HCMV specificity of expanded NKG2C+ T cell clones unresolved.

The CDR3 totals 14 residues. The clonotype originates from a woman aged 18 to 75 in good health. The sample consisted of blood T cells: a sorted CD56 or NKG2C T cell subset, CD4+ or CD8+ T cells, or bulk PBMC T cells (not recorded which). The V and J genes are TRBV12-3 or TRBV12-4 and TRBJ2-1; with no DNA, the TCRdb D assignment of TRBD2 cannot be verified. The CDR3 loop reads CASSQLGGSNEQFF.